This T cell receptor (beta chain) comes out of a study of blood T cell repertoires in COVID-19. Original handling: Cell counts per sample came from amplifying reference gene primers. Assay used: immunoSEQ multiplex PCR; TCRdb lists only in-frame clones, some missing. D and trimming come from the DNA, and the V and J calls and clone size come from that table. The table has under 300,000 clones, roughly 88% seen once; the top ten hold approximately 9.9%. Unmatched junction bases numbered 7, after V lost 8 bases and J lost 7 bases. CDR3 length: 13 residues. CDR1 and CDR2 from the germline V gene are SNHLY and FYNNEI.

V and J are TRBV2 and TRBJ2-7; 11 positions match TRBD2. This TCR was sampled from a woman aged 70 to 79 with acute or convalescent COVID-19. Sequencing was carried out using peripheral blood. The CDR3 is CASVSGGAGEQYF. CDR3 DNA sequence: TGTGCCAGCGTTAGCGGGGGGGCAGGAGAGCAGTACTTC.